These 28 T cell receptor beta chains were all obtained from the same sample, sequenced in a study of cytomegalovirus exposure and HLA in healthy donors. The study ran its PCR with 60 Vbeta and 13 Jbeta primers. Using immunoSEQ multiplex PCR, the repertoire was profiled, and TCRdb retains in-frame clones only, with some absent. Of over 130,000 clones listed, roughly four fifths are singletons. The material sequenced was PBMCs. The receptor set was obtained from a male donor in good health and CMV-seronegative.

V gene TRBV28 combines with J gene TRBJ2-7, with D possibly TRBD1 on 5 matching bases. The CDR3 sequence is 12 residues long. Trimming cost V 7 bases and J 3 bases, with 10 bases left between them. Germline CDR1 and CDR2: MDHEN and SYDVKM. DNA of the CDR3: TGTGCCAGCAACCAGGGATACTACGAGCAGTACTTC. It yields the protein CASNQGYYEQYF.

This chain links TRBV5-6 with TRBJ2-7, with 8 bases identical to TRBD2. The germline CDR1 and CDR2 sequences are SGHDT and YYEEEE. CDR3 size: 16 residues. The junction had 9 bases not matched to a gene; V was cut back by 4 bases and J by 0 bases. The CDR3 sequence is CASSPSTSAYSYEQYF. The CDR3 coding sequence is TGTGCCAGCAGCCCCTCGACTAGCGCTTACTCCTACGAGCAGTACTTC.

The CDR3 coding sequence is TGTGCCAGCAGCTTAGTCGGCCGGGTCACAGATACGCAGTATTTT. This gives the protein CASSLVGRVTDTQYF. The genes are TRBV11-2 and TRBJ2-3; D call uncertain. The V and J ends lost 1 base and 2 bases respectively, with 10 bases between them. CDR1 and CDR2 (germline): SGHAT, FQNNGV. This CDR3 spans 15 amino acids.

A single count supports this clone. The chain uses TRBV7-9 and TRBJ1-1; D might be TRBD1 (6 bases). Germline V lookup: CDR1 SEHNR, CDR2 FQNEAQ (reference sequence). The CDR3 is 14 residues long. The V gene lost 5 bases and the J gene lost 4 bases, with 14 bases spanning the gap. The CDR3 loop reads CASSPSGAVTEAFF. The CDR3 DNA is TGTGCCAGCAGCCCCTCAGGGGCGGTCACTGAAGCTTTCTTT.

This clone was observed a handful of times. The V call is TRBV10-3, the J call TRBJ1-5; D gene uncertain. V shed 3 bases and J shed 4 bases, with 4 bases lying between them. Germline loops: CDR1 ENHRY, CDR2 SYGVKD. The CDR3 totals 12 residues. CDR3 bases: TGTGCCATCAGTGACGTGAATCAGCCCCAGCATTTT. It encodes CAISDVNQPQHF.

Here the CDR3 reads CASSQVGEDEQFF. The CDR3 DNA reads TGCGCCAGCAGCCAAGTGGGGGAGGATGAGCAGTTCTTC. The chain couples TRBV4-1 to TRBJ2-1; tentative D call: TRBD2 (6 bases). Looked up from germline, CDR1 is MGHRA and CDR2 is YSYEKL. This CDR3 spans 13 amino acids. Trimming cost V 1 base and J 8 bases, with 9 bases left between them.

This clone showed up just once. The chain employs TRBV6-6 and TRBJ2-1; TRBD2 is a possible D gene (6 bases). CDR3 size: 16 residues. Trimming left V 0 bases short and J 7 bases short, with 16 bases between. The germline V gene encodes CDR1 MNHNY and CDR2 SVGAGI (reference sequence). This CDR3 is CASSYSGLRGRNEQFF. The CDR3 nucleotides read TGTGCCAGCAGTTACTCAGGACTAAGAGGGCGGAATGAGCAGTTCTTC.

This clone appeared a few times. V is TRBV6-6 and J is TRBJ1-1; possible D gene TRBD1, 6 bases. V shed 4 bases and J shed 10 bases, with 16 bases lying between them. The CDR3 is 13 amino acids. Germline V gene lookup returns CDR1 MNHNY and CDR2 SVGAGI (reference sequence). The CDR3 is CASSSDRYNGAFF. The CDR3 nucleotides are TGTGCCAGCAGTTCTGACAGGTATAATGGAGCTTTCTTT.

This clone was recorded only once. V usage is TRBV9 and J usage is TRBJ2-7, with TRBD1 matching over 8 bases. Germline trimming cut 2 bases from V and 2 bases from J; bases unmatched to any gene: 3. Germline values: CDR1 SGDLS, CDR2 YYNGEE. The CDR3 length is 14 residues. The CDR3 protein is CASSVGTGTYEQYF. The CDR3 DNA is TGTGCCAGCAGCGTCGGGACAGGTACCTACGAGCAGTACTTC.

The chain has TRBV6-5 and TRBJ2-5; 9 bases are a match to TRBD1. Germline V gene sequence: CDR1 MNHEY, CDR2 SVGAGI. V shed 9 bases and J 5 bases; nucleotides not matched to a gene: 13. This CDR3 has 15 residues. CDR3 amino acids: CASGWGDREVETQYF. CDR3 DNA sequence: TGTGCCAGTGGATGGGGGGACAGGGAGGTGGAGACCCAGTACTTC.

This clone was recorded only once. The chain employs TRBV19 and TRBJ1-2; no reliable D call. Trimming left V 3 bases short and J 4 bases short, with 15 bases between. The CDR3 spans 15 residues. From germline, CDR1 is LNHDA and CDR2 SQIVND (reference sequence). CDR3 sequence: CASSIPEGVGYGYTF. Here the CDR3 DNA reads TGTGCCAGTAGTATCCCAGAGGGAGTGGGCTATGGCTACACCTTC. The full variable domain, in which reference TRBV19 and TRBJ1-2 provide the parts outside the CDR3, is DGGITQSPKYLFRKEGQNVTLSCEQNLNHDAMYWYRQDPGQGLRLIYYSQIVNDFQKGDIAEGYSVSREKKESFPLTVTSAQKNPTAFYLCASSIPEGVGYGYTFGSGTRLTVV.

This clone occurred a few times. This chain connects TRBV11-1 to TRBJ2-6, with TRBD1 as a possible D gene (6 bases). The CDR3 runs 16 residues. V was cut by 3 bases and J by 4 bases, with 13 bases left in between. In germline, CDR1 is SGHAT, CDR2 FQDESV (reference sequence). This CDR3 is CASSFPRGSGANVLTF. Written as DNA, the CDR3 is TGTGCCAGCAGCTTTCCGAGGGGGTCCGGGGCCAACGTCCTGACTTTC.

The chain joins TRBV19 to TRBJ2-1; 12 bases line up with TRBD2. Germline CDR1 and CDR2: LNHDA and SQIVND (reference sequence). CDR3 size: 13 residues. Trimming cost V 9 bases and J 8 bases; bases outside gene matches: 5. The CDR3 reads CASGLAGLDEQFF. In DNA, the CDR3 is TGTGCCAGCGGACTAGCGGGATTGGATGAGCAGTTCTTC.

The gene calls are TRBV11-2 and TRBJ2-7; 7 bases match TRBD1. Germline V gene sequence: CDR1 SGHAT, CDR2 FQNNGV. V shed 2 bases and J 3 bases; nucleotides not matched to a gene: 7. The CDR3 extends over 15 amino acids. The CDR3 coding sequence is TGTGCCAGCAGCTTACCCAGGGGGTATGGCTACGAGCAGTACTTC. Protein: CASSLPRGYGYEQYF.

This clone appeared a few times. The rearrangement links TRBV5-4 to TRBJ2-6; D not resolved. The CDR3 has 14 amino acids. Germline lookup yields CDR1 SGHNT and CDR2 YYREEE (reference sequence). V was pared by 4 bases and J by 2 bases, with 7 bases between. The CDR3 sequence is CASSPVAGANVLTF. CDR3 bases: TGTGCCAGCAGCCCGGTAGCTGGGGCCAACGTCCTGACTTTC. Full variable domain (outside the CDR3, taken from reference TRBV5-4 and TRBJ2-6): ETGVTQSPTHLIKTRGQQVTLRCSSQSGHNTVSWYQQALGQGPQFIFQYYREEENGRGNFPPRFSGLQFPNYSSELNVNALELDDSALYLCASSPVAGANVLTFGAGSRLTVL.

The V gene is TRBV6-1, the J gene TRBJ2-3; D not certain. The germline CDR1 and CDR2 sequences are MNHNS and SASEGT. Trimming took 7 bases from V and 1 from J, leaving 9 bases between them. The CDR3 runs to 13 residues. DNA for the CDR3: TGTGCCAGCACGCCAGGTGGCACAGATACGCAGTATTTT. This gives the protein CASTPGGTDTQYF.

The genes are TRBV19 and TRBJ2-3; 7 nucleotides match TRBD2. The CDR3 covers 14 residues. Germline V CDR1 and CDR2: LNHDA, SQIVND (reference sequence). With V trimmed by 8 bases and J by 5 bases, 10 bases remained unmatched. This CDR3 reads CASQKGGRGDTQYF. CDR3 in DNA: TGTGCCAGTCAAAAAGGCGGGAGAGGAGATACGCAGTATTTT.

CDR3 amino acids: CARTGTVNTGELFF. CDR3 nucleotide sequence: TGTGCCAGAACCGGGACAGTGAACACCGGGGAGCTGTTTTTT. The genes are TRBV5-8 and TRBJ2-2; 7 bases match TRBD1. With 8 bases clipped from V and 1 base from J, the junction kept 5 bases outside the gene matches. The germline V gene has CDR1 SGHTS and CDR2 YDEGEE. The CDR3 has 14 amino acids.

The chain couples TRBV4-3 to TRBJ2-4; TRBD1 matches 12 bases. Germline CDR1 reads LGHNA; CDR2 reads YSLEER. This CDR3 contains 18 residues. Unmatched junction bases numbered 10, after V lost 0 bases and J lost 7 bases. The CDR3 coding sequence is TGCGCCAGCAGCCAAGAGGCGGCCGGGACAGGGGGCCGTAACATTCAGTACTTC. Protein sequence: CASSQEAAGTGGRNIQYF.

This chain connects TRBV7-2 to TRBJ1-1; D gene unclear. This CDR3 has 12 amino acids. Per germline, CDR1 SGHTA and CDR2 FQGNSA. V was trimmed by 5 bases and J by 1 base, leaving 5 bases between them. The CDR3 nucleotides read TGTGCCAGCAGCCCACAGAACACTGAAGCTTTCTTT. Encoded protein: CASSPQNTEAFF.

This rearrangement joins TRBV5-4 to TRBJ2-3; 7 bases line up with TRBD2. Germline assignment: CDR1 SGHNT and CDR2 YYREEE (reference sequence). The ends lost 1 base at V and 1 base at J; junction bases unmatched: 3. The CDR3 is 15 residues long. In DNA form, the CDR3 reads TGTGCCAGCAGCTTGAGGGCGGGAGGCACAGATACGCAGTATTTT. Translated: CASSLRAGGTDTQYF.

The chain employs TRBV13 and TRBJ2-3, with 8 bases that match TRBD2. This CDR3 region has 16 residues. Germline V CDR1 and CDR2: PRHDT, FYEKMQ (reference sequence). V shed 5 bases, J shed 6 bases, and the junction held 13 bases outside the gene matches. This CDR3 reads CASSPTIGGRWDTQYF. The CDR3 DNA follows: TGTGCCAGCAGCCCCACGATTGGCGGGAGGTGGGATACGCAGTATTTT.

The chain recombines TRBV11-2 with TRBJ2-6; TRBD2 agrees at 13 bases. V trimming: 1 base; J trimming: 13 bases; junction bases outside the gene matches: 10. This CDR3 has 17 residues. Per germline, CDR1 SGHAT and CDR2 FQNNGV. The CDR3, as DNA: TGTGCCAGCAGCTTAGTTTCCGGACTAGCGGGGGCCCTTGTCCTGACTTTC. Translating it yields CASSLVSGLAGALVLTF.

This clone was picked up one time. V is TRBV9 and J is TRBJ2-7, with 8 bases that match TRBD2. This CDR3 spans 15 amino acids. The trim removed 1 base at V and 2 bases at J, leaving 5 bases unmatched. The germline V gene encodes CDR1 SGDLS and CDR2 YYNGEE. CDR3 DNA sequence: TGTGCCAGCAGCGTACATAGCGGGATGACCTACGAGCAGTACTTC. This translates into CASSVHSGMTYEQYF.

The chain recombines TRBV25-1 with TRBJ1-5; D is undetermined. The germline V gene has CDR1 MGHDK and CDR2 SYGVNS. Trimming removed 4 bases from V and 2 bases from J, with 9 bases in between. The CDR3 runs 14 residues. DNA for the CDR3: TGTGCCAGCAGTGGCGACATGGGCAATCAGCCCCAGCATTTT. This codes for CASSGDMGNQPQHF.

V gene TRBV19 combines with J gene TRBJ2-3; 7 nucleotides agree with TRBD2. The CDR3 totals 15 residues. Germline-derived CDR1 and CDR2 are LNHDA and SQIVND (reference sequence). After removal of 9 bases from V and 5 bases from J, the junction contained 14 bases not matched to a gene. The CDR3 loop is CASNPSGVGRDTQYF. The CDR3 DNA sequence: TGTGCCAGCAATCCGAGCGGGGTGGGACGAGATACGCAGTATTTT. The full variable domain, completed using reference TRBV19 and TRBJ2-3, is DGGITQSPKYLFRKEGQNVTLSCEQNLNHDAMYWYRQDPGQGLRLIYYSQIVNDFQKGDIAEGYSVSREKKESFPLTVTSAQKNPTAFYLCASNPSGVGRDTQYFGPGTRLTVL.

This chain links TRBV28 with TRBJ1-2; 7 bases are shared with TRBD1. This CDR3 comprises 12 residues. Germline V CDR1 and CDR2: MDHEN, SYDVKM. J gave up 2 bases and V 8 bases, and 2 bases lay outside the gene matches. The chain's CDR3 is CASLQGNYGYTF. In nucleotides, the CDR3 is TGTGCCAGCCTACAGGGGAACTATGGCTACACCTTC.

The chain recombines TRBV19 with TRBJ2-1, with 8 bases identical to TRBD2. This CDR3 is built from 16 residues. Germline V CDR1 and CDR2: LNHDA, SQIVND (reference sequence). V shed 3 bases and J 7 bases; nucleotides not matched to a gene: 11. The CDR3 coding sequence is TGTGCCAGTAGTATTAGCTCCGGGAGGGGTCGAAATGAGCAGTTCTTC. Translating gives CASSISSGRGRNEQFF. Together with reference TRBV19 and TRBJ2-1, the CDR3 gives the full variable domain: DGGITQSPKYLFRKEGQNVTLSCEQNLNHDAMYWYRQDPGQGLRLIYYSQIVNDFQKGDIAEGYSVSREKKESFPLTVTSAQKNPTAFYLCASSISSGRGRNEQFFGPGTRLTVL.